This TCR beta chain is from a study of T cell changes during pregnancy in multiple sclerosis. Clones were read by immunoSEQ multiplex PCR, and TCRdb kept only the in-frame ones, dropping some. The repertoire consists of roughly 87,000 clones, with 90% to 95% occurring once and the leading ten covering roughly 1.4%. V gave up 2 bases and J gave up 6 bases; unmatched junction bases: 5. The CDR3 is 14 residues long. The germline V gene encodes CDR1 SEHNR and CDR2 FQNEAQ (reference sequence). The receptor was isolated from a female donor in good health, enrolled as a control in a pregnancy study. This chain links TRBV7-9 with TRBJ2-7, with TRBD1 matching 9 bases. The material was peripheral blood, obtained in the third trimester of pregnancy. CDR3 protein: CASSLFPTGGEQYF. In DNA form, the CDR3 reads TGTGCCAGCAGCTTATTTCCGACAGGGGGCGAGCAGTACTTC.